These T cell receptor beta chains were read from a single sample in a study of blood T cell repertoires in COVID-19. Some clones are missing from TCRdb's copy, which holds only in-frame ones; the method was immunoSEQ multiplex PCR. In the table there are more than 250,000 clones, roughly 84% of which are singletons. Sequencing was carried out using peripheral blood. The receptors here all came from a man over 45 with active or convalescent COVID-19. Each CDR3 is given with its conserved first and last residue. D genes are given only for firm matches. Clone size is stated in some rows and not others, as once, few, many or a class when expanded.

V: TRBV28; D: NA; size: NA; J: TRBJ1-2; DNA: TGTGCCAGCAGCAAGACAGGACCCCTCTATGGCTACACCTTC; CDR3: CASSKTGPLYGYTF
V: TRBV4-1; D: TRBD1; size: NA; J: TRBJ1-4; DNA: TGCGCCAGCAGCCGGGACGGGACAGGGGATGAAAAACTGTTTTTT; CDR3: CASSRDGTGDEKLFF
V: TRBV4-1; D: TRBD2; size: NA; J: TRBJ2-7; DNA: TGCGCCAGCAGCCTAGCGGGAGGGCCTTTCTACGAGCAGTACTTC; CDR3: CASSLAGGPFYEQYF
V: TRBV5-1; D: NA; size: NA; J: TRBJ1-3; DNA: TGCGCCAGCAGCTTGACAGATATGGGCTCTGGAAACACCATATATTTT; CDR3: CASSLTDMGSGNTIYF
V: TRBV5-1; D: TRBD2; size: NA; J: TRBJ2-5; DNA: TGCGCCAGCAGCGGTGGACTAGGAGAGACCCAGTACTTC; CDR3: CASSGGLGETQYF
V: TRBV29-1; D: TRBD2; size: NA; J: TRBJ2-2; DNA: TGCAGCGGGGTAGCGGGGGGGTACACCGGGGAGCTGTTTTTT; CDR3: CSGVAGGYTGELFF
V: TRBV5-4; D: NA; size: NA; J: TRBJ1-2; DNA: TGTGCCAGCAGCTTGACCAGGGAGGATGGCTACACCTTC; CDR3: CASSLTREDGYTF
V: TRBV5-1; D: NA; size: NA; J: TRBJ2-1; DNA: TGCGCCAGCAGCTTGGGGGCAGGGGGGAACAATGAGCAGTTCTTC; CDR3: CASSLGAGGNNEQFF
V: TRBV6-1; D: NA; size: NA; J: TRBJ1-5; DNA: TGTGCCAGCAGTGAAAGGGGAGGTCAGCCCCAGCATTTT; CDR3: CASSERGGQPQHF
V: TRBV28; D: NA; size: few; J: TRBJ1-1; DNA: TGTGCCAGCAGGGCGTCCCTGGCAGGGACTTTGAACACTGAAGCTTTCTTT; CDR3: CASRASLAGTLNTEAFF
V: TRBV9; D: TRBD1; size: NA; J: TRBJ2-1; DNA: TGTGCCAGCAGTCGACAGGGGGGTCTGGGTGAGCAGTTCTTC; CDR3: CASSRQGGLGEQFF
V: TRBV28; D: NA; size: NA; J: TRBJ2-7; DNA: TGTGCCAGCAGCCCACCCAGGGGTCTGGGCTACGAGCAGTACTTC; CDR3: CASSPPRGLGYEQYF
V: TRBV18; D: TRBD1; size: NA; J: TRBJ1-1; DNA: TGTGCCAGCTCACCCTTAAGGGGGCTGAACACTGAAGCTTTCTTT; CDR3: CASSPLRGLNTEAFF
V: TRBV14; D: TRBD1; size: NA; J: TRBJ2-1; DNA: TGTGCCAGCAGCCGACCAAAAGGGCGGGACAGGGGGAACAATGAGCAGTTCTTC; CDR3: CASSRPKGRDRGNNEQFF
V: TRBV9; D: NA; size: once; J: TRBJ1-1; DNA: TGTGCCAGCAGCGTAGGTATCTCTGACACTCGGAACACTGAAGCTTTCTTT; CDR3: CASSVGISDTRNTEAFF
V: TRBV18; D: NA; size: few; J: TRBJ2-7; DNA: TGTGCCAGCTCACCAGTTGACTACCTGGCCTCCTACGAGCAGTACTTC; CDR3: CASSPVDYLASYEQYF
V: TRBV12-3/TRBV12-4; D: NA; size: NA; J: TRBJ2-5; DNA: TGTGCCAGCAGTTTAGAGGAGGGCCTTACAAATGACTTC; CDR3: CASSLEEGLTNDF
V: TRBV4-1; D: TRBD1; size: NA; J: TRBJ1-2; DNA: TGCGCCAGCAGCCAACAAAGACAGGGAGTGCAGGGCTACACCTTC; CDR3: CASSQQRQGVQGYTF
V: TRBV28; D: NA; size: NA; J: TRBJ1-3; DNA: TGTGCCAGCATCCCTACCTGGGGAAACACCATATATTTT; CDR3: CASIPTWGNTIYF
V: TRBV4-3; D: NA; size: NA; J: TRBJ1-3; DNA: TGCGCCAGCAGCCAAGATCCCCGCGCCTCTGGAAACACCATATATTTT; CDR3: CASSQDPRASGNTIYF
V: TRBV6-2/TRBV6-3; D: TRBD1; size: NA; J: TRBJ1-2; DNA: TGTGCCAGCAGTTCTCTGGACAGGGAAGTTTACTATGGCTACACCTTC; CDR3: CASSSLDREVYYGYTF
V: TRBV6-5; D: NA; size: NA; J: TRBJ2-1; DNA: TGTGCCAGCAGTTGGGACTCCAACAATGAGCAGTTCTTC; CDR3: CASSWDSNNEQFF